This entry lists 11 T cell receptor beta chains sequenced from one sample in a study of blood T cell repertoires in COVID-19. This table comes from immunoSEQ multiplex PCR, and its TCRdb copy is limited to in-frame clones, with some not included. The data hold some 190,000 clones, with just over 85% observed a single time. Specimen: peripheral blood. The source of these receptors is a man in his late teens or twenties with active or convalescent COVID-19.

The J gene is TRBJ1-4, the V gene TRBV28, with unresolved D. This CDR3 spans 15 amino acids. Deletions cut 1 base from V and 8 bases from J, with 14 bases between. The germline V gene has CDR1 MDHEN and CDR2 SYDVKM. CDR3 in amino acids: CASSLSGNGGEKLFF. The DNA for the CDR3 is TGTGCCAGCAGTTTATCTGGGAACGGAGGAGAAAAACTGTTTTTT. The variable domain in full, completed from reference TRBV28 and TRBJ1-4, reads DVKVTQSSRYLVKRTGEKVFLECVQDMDHENMFWYRQDPGLGLRLIYFSYDVKMKEKGDIPEGYSVSREKKERFSLILESASTNQTSMYLCASSLSGNGGEKLFFGSGTQLSVL.

The chain employs TRBV9 and TRBJ2-2, with D unclear. Germline values: CDR1 SGDLS, CDR2 YYNGEE. V lost 0 bases and J lost 6, with 9 bases in between. This CDR3 is 14 amino acids long. CDR3 sequence reads: CASSVGPDSGELFF. CDR3 sequence (DNA): TGTGCCAGCAGCGTAGGTCCAGACTCCGGGGAGCTGTTTTTT.

This clone turned up a few times. This chain uses TRBV5-1 with TRBJ1-5, with TRBD1 identical over 11 bases. The CDR3 totals 15 residues. The J segment lost 8 bases and the V segment lost 0 bases, leaving 4 bases of the junction unmatched. Looked up from germline, CDR1 is SGHRS and CDR2 is YFSETQ. Written as DNA, the CDR3 is TGCGCCAGCAGCTTGGGGACAGGGGGCATGGAGCCCCAGCATTTT. Its translation: CASSLGTGGMEPQHF.

J is TRBJ1-2 and V is TRBV7-8, with TRBD1 matching over 8 bases. This CDR3 has 14 amino acids. CDR1 is SGHVS and CDR2 is FQNEAQ in the germline V gene. Trimming at V came to 5 bases and at J to 4 bases, leaving 6 bases not matched to a gene. The CDR3 is CASSITGGSYGYTF. CDR3 sequence (DNA): TGTGCCAGCAGCATCACAGGGGGTTCCTATGGCTACACCTTC.

The rearrangement joins TRBV30 to TRBJ1-2, with D tentatively TRBD1 (5 bases). The CDR3 loop spans 13 amino acids. Germline CDR1 and CDR2: GTSNPN and SVGIG (reference sequence). V shed 1 base and J shed 2 bases, with 8 bases lying between them. The CDR3 sequence: CAWSGQTNYGYTF. The CDR3 region has the DNA TGTGCCTGGAGTGGACAGACCAACTATGGCTACACCTTC.

The V and J genes are TRBV6-5 and TRBJ2-7; D is ambiguous. Per germline, CDR1 MNHEY and CDR2 SVGAGI. The CDR3 has 15 amino acids. V was trimmed by 5 bases and J by 3 bases, leaving 17 bases between them. The CDR3 bases are TGTGCCAGCAGTCCCAGTTGGGCCTTGGACTACGAGCAGTACTTC. This sequence encodes CASSPSWALDYEQYF.

The chain employs TRBV7-6 and TRBJ2-7; weak D call: TRBD2 (6 bases). CDR1 SGHVS and CDR2 FNYEAQ come from the germline V gene. The CDR3 spans 13 residues. V lost 0 bases and J 5 bases, leaving 8 bases between the germline ends. The CDR3 sequence is CASSLAGGNEQYF. The CDR3 bases are TGTGCCAGCAGCTTAGCGGGGGGAAACGAGCAGTACTTC.

This clone was recorded only once. The CDR3 sequence is CSVRDRAGNTIYF. As DNA, the CDR3 is TGCAGCGTTCGTGACAGGGCTGGAAACACCATATATTTT. The chain uses TRBV29-1 and TRBJ1-3, with 7 bases lining up with TRBD1. Germline V lookup: CDR1 SQVTM, CDR2 ANQGSEA. The V gene end was trimmed by 5 bases and the J gene end by 2 bases; junction bases not matched to a gene: 3. The CDR3 loop spans 13 amino acids.

The chain recombines TRBV25-1 with TRBJ2-3; 7 nucleotides line up with TRBD1. V shed 4 bases, J shed 4 bases, and the junction held 8 bases outside the gene matches. This CDR3 is 15 amino acids long. Germline CDR1 is MGHDK and CDR2 is SYGVNS. CDR3 DNA: TGTGCCAGCAGTGGAACAGGGGCCCTCCCAGATACGCAGTATTTT. This codes for CASSGTGALPDTQYF.

The chain links TRBV27 to TRBJ1-3, with D possibly TRBD1 on 5 matching bases. The CDR3 is 14 amino acids. V lost 6 bases, J lost 0 bases, and 9 bases lay in between. Germline V gene lookup returns CDR1 MNHEY and CDR2 SMNVEV (reference sequence). For the CDR3, the DNA is TGTGCCAGCAGGCAGGGTGGCTCTGGAAACACCATATATTTT. Its translation: CASRQGGSGNTIYF.

The gene calls are TRBV2 and TRBJ2-7; a possible D gene is TRBD2 (5 bases). The germline gives CDR1 SNHLY, CDR2 FYNNEI. The CDR3 has 16 residues. Between the trimmed V and J ends, which lost 1 base and 4 bases, there was a span of 17 bases. For the CDR3, the DNA is TGTGCCAGCAGTGAAGGTAGGACTTGGGCCTCTTACGAGCAGTACTTC. Its protein is CASSEGRTWASYEQYF.